These 18 T cell receptor beta chains share one sample of origin, sequenced in a study of long-term antiretroviral therapy in people with HIV. The libraries were made with immunoSEQ v3.0 at survey level. TCRdb keeps only in-frame clones here, not all; method: immunoSEQ multiplex PCR. The table lists approximately 37,000 clones, roughly four fifths of them singletons, with 6.2% in the top ten. Sequenced material: unsorted PBMCs, taken 1 year after starting antiretroviral therapy. These receptors were obtained from a young man with HIV.

The V and J genes are TRBV19 and TRBJ2-1; the match to TRBD2 covers 8 bases. The CDR3 contains 14 residues. The germline CDR1 and CDR2 sequences are LNHDA and SQIVND (reference sequence). J was trimmed by 7 bases and V by 5 bases; bases with no gene match: 7. CDR3 DNA: TGTGCCAGTAGTTGGACGGGGGGGAGTAATGAGCAGTTCTTC. Translated: CASSWTGGSNEQFF.

The chain links TRBV29-1 to TRBJ2-1; D is undetermined. The CDR3 contains 11 residues. V lost 6 bases, J lost 5 bases, and 8 bases lay in between. Germline-derived CDR1 and CDR2 are SQVTM and ANQGSEA. As DNA, the CDR3 is TGCAGCGTCCCGAACCACAATGAGCAGTTCTTC. It is translated as CSVPNHNEQFF.

The V gene is TRBV2, the J gene TRBJ2-1, with D perhaps being TRBD1 or TRBD2 (6 bases each). V lost 6 bases to trimming and J lost 7 bases, with 16 bases between them. This CDR3 is built from 14 residues. Germline V gene lookup returns CDR1 SNHLY and CDR2 FYNNEI. The CDR3 region is CASSPRGVGNEQFF. The CDR3 bases are TGTGCCAGCAGCCCGAGGGGGGTGGGGAATGAGCAGTTCTTC.

This clone was seen just once. J is TRBJ1-5 and V is TRBV12-2. TRBV12-2 is a recognized pseudogene. CDR3 length: 14 amino acids. The CDR3 DNA reads TGTGCAAGTGAGGGGGGCCCGAGCAATCAGCCCCAGCATTTT. As protein: CASEGGPSNQPQHF.

This chain joins TRBV7-6 and TRBJ2-3, with 7 bases that match TRBD1. CDR3 length: 13 amino acids. Trimming removed 5 bases from V and 4 bases from J; junction bases left unmatched: 3. Germline-derived CDR1 and CDR2 are SGHVS and FNYEAQ. CDR3 in amino acids: CASSVTGADTQYF. The DNA of the CDR3 is TGTGCCAGCAGCGTAACAGGGGCAGATACGCAGTATTTT.

The chain joins TRBV28 to TRBJ1-5; 9 bases fit TRBD1. The junction had 5 bases not matched to a gene; V was cut back by 6 bases and J by 2 bases. The CDR3 consists of 15 residues. Germline CDR1 reads MDHEN; CDR2 reads SYDVKM. The CDR3 loop is CASSGTGKGNQPQHF. The CDR3 DNA reads as TGTGCCAGCAGCGGGACAGGGAAGGGCAATCAGCCCCAGCATTTT. The variable domain in full, with the rest retrieved from reference TRBV28 and TRBJ1-5, is DVKVTQSSRYLVKRTGEKVFLECVQDMDHENMFWYRQDPGLGLRLIYFSYDVKMKEKGDIPEGYSVSREKKERFSLILESASTNQTSMYLCASSGTGKGNQPQHFGDGTRLSIL.

V and J are TRBV27 and TRBJ2-7; D ambiguous. The CDR3 has 11 residues. V gave up 6 bases and J gave up 4 bases, with 7 bases separating them. Germline assignment: CDR1 MNHEY and CDR2 SMNVEV (reference sequence). In DNA, the CDR3 is TGTGCCAGCAGCCTAACTTACGAGCAGTACTTC. It specifies CASSLTYEQYF.

The rearrangement links TRBV9 to TRBJ2-7; the D is unclear. Germline V gene sequence: CDR1 SGDLS, CDR2 YYNGEE. The CDR3 consists of 12 residues. Trimming cost V 4 bases and J 2 bases, with 7 bases left between them. CDR3 region: CASSPGTYEQYF. The CDR3 DNA is TGTGCCAGCAGCCCTGGGACCTACGAGCAGTACTTC.

The gene calls are TRBV4-2 and TRBJ2-7; D might be TRBD1 (6 bases). This CDR3 is 16 amino acids long. Trimming shortened V by 2 bases and J by 5 bases, and 19 bases separated the two germline ends. Germline V CDR1 and CDR2: LGHNA, YNFKEQ. The CDR3 sequence: CASSQWPPGEKNEQYF. For the CDR3, the DNA is TGTGCCAGCAGCCAATGGCCCCCAGGGGAAAAAAACGAGCAGTACTTC.

The chain is built from TRBV9 and TRBJ2-7; D possibly corresponds to TRBD1 (5 bases). Germline V gives CDR1 SGDLS, CDR2 YYNGEE. With 0 bases removed from V and 2 bases from J, the gap between germline ends came to 9 bases. The CDR3 length is 14 residues. CDR3: CASSVALGPYEQYF. The CDR3 nucleotides read TGTGCCAGCAGCGTAGCTTTGGGGCCCTACGAGCAGTACTTC.

J is TRBJ2-5 and V is TRBV5-6; D not resolved. The CDR3 has 15 residues. Germline values: CDR1 SGHDT, CDR2 YYEEEE. V dropped 0 bases and J dropped 4 bases, with 13 bases sitting between them. CDR3 in amino acids: CASSLDRSTGETQYF. CDR3 DNA: TGTGCCAGCAGCTTGGATCGGTCTACGGGAGAGACCCAGTACTTC.

The V and J genes are TRBV21-1 and TRBJ2-7; TRBD1 reflects the table's D call only, with no check against the DNA. TRBV21-1 is classified as a pseudogene. This CDR3 is built from 17 residues. CDR3 nucleotides: TGTGCCAGCAGCAAATTCAGGAGACAGGGGCCAGCCTACGAGCAGTACTTC. It yields the protein CASSKFRRQGPAYEQYF.

The V gene is TRBV9, the J gene TRBJ2-5, with a weak D call TRBD2 (5 bases). Germline CDR1 and CDR2: SGDLS and YYNGEE. V was cut by 7 bases and J by 2 bases, with 12 bases left in between. This CDR3 is 13 amino acids long. Here the CDR3 reads CASARGLQETQYF. DNA of the CDR3: TGTGCCAGCGCCCGAGGGCTTCAAGAGACCCAGTACTTC.

The rearrangement links TRBV7-2 to TRBJ2-7; 10 bases match TRBD2. The CDR3 covers 14 residues. With V trimmed by 4 bases and J by 3 bases, 3 bases remained unmatched. CDR1 SGHTA and CDR2 FQGNSA come from the germline V gene. CDR3: CASSSRTSGYEQYF. The CDR3 DNA sequence: TGTGCCAGCAGCTCCCGGACTAGCGGCTACGAGCAGTACTTC.

The chain has TRBV28 and TRBJ1-3; 7 bases line up with TRBD1. Germline CDR1 reads MDHEN; CDR2 reads SYDVKM. The CDR3 runs 14 residues. V shed 2 bases and J 4 bases; nucleotides not matched to a gene: 2. CDR3 sequence (DNA): TGTGCCAGCAGTTTACAGGGGGTCGGAAACACCATATATTTT. Protein product: CASSLQGVGNTIYF. The complete variable domain, with remaining parts taken from reference TRBV28 and TRBJ1-3, reads DVKVTQSSRYLVKRTGEKVFLECVQDMDHENMFWYRQDPGLGLRLIYFSYDVKMKEKGDIPEGYSVSREKKERFSLILESASTNQTSMYLCASSLQGVGNTIYFGEGSWLTVV.

V is TRBV27 and J is TRBJ2-1; 12 bases agree with TRBD2. The CDR3 consists of 19 residues. J was trimmed by 4 bases and V by 7 bases; bases with no gene match: 17. The germline V gene has CDR1 MNHEY and CDR2 SMNVEV (reference sequence). This chain's CDR3 is CASIPRPGLAGGMYNEQFF. In DNA form, the CDR3 reads TGTGCCAGCATACCTAGACCGGGACTAGCGGGCGGCATGTACAATGAGCAGTTCTTC.

V gene TRBV4-1 combines with J gene TRBJ1-1, with unresolved D. CDR3 length equals 17 residues. The V and J ends lost 2 bases and 3 bases respectively, with 19 bases between them. The germline V gene encodes CDR1 MGHRA and CDR2 YSYEKL. The CDR3 sequence is CASSQYIPSSSDTEAFF. The CDR3, as DNA: TGCGCCAGCAGCCAATATATTCCCAGTAGTAGCGACACTGAAGCTTTCTTT.

The chain links TRBV5-1 to TRBJ2-3, with 8 positions matching TRBD2. Per germline, CDR1 SGHRS and CDR2 YFSETQ. V lost 0 bases and J lost 1; bases outside the gene matches: 4. The CDR3 is made up of 16 amino acids. CDR3 amino acids: CASSLDFGGGTDTQYF. As DNA, the CDR3 is TGCGCCAGCAGCTTGGATTTCGGGGGGGGCACAGATACGCAGTATTTT. The whole variable domain, remainder taken from reference TRBV5-1 and TRBJ2-3, is KAGVTQTPRYLIKTRGQQVTLSCSPISGHRSVSWYQQTPGQGLQFLFEYFSETQRNKGNFPGRFSGRQFSNSRSEMNVSTLELGDSALYLCASSLDFGGGTDTQYFGPGTRLTVL.